This T cell receptor (beta chain) was captured by sequencing in a study of cytomegalovirus exposure and HLA in healthy donors. Whole-study context: For the approximately 400 genotyped donors, roughly 80% fell within the Caucasian-associated ancestry cluster.

The PCR employed 60 Vbeta primers together with 13 Jbeta primers. Produced via immunoSEQ multiplex PCR; TCRdb's table is partial and in-frame only. The profile covers 150,000 to 250,000 clones, with around 80% appearing a single time and around 4.8% taken by the ten largest. Sequencing used PBMCs. This sequence was found in a woman in her 30s in good health and CMV-seropositive.

The chain's CDR3 is CASSQNRQGDYGYTF. The DNA for the CDR3 is TGCGCCAGCAGCCAGAATCGACAGGGGGACTATGGCTACACCTTC. The chain recombines TRBV4-1 with TRBJ1-2, with TRBD1 matching over 9 bases. The CDR3 sequence is 15 residues long. Germline V gives CDR1 MGHRA, CDR2 YSYEKL. V trimming: 3 bases; J trimming: 3 bases; junction bases outside the gene matches: 5.